Sequencing of this T cell receptor (beta chain) was carried out in a study of beta chain features in type 1 diabetes. CDR1 is MDHEN and CDR2 is SYDVKM in the germline V gene. This CDR3 has 12 amino acids. The V and J ends lost 5 bases and 12 bases respectively, with 14 bases between them. This clone appeared a few times. Its antigen remains unidentified. Study-wide points: Fewer insertions but more deletions were seen at VDJ junctions in type 1 diabetes patients.

Of the isolated RNA, all was reverse transcribed, and so the sequenced material was expressed TCRB transcripts. TCRdb's copy holds only in-frame clones and misses some; the assay was immunoSEQ multiplex PCR. The repertoire holds fewer than 900,000 clones, with roughly 15% as singletons. This clonotype originated in a young woman in good health. Sequenced input: naive CD4+ T cells from blood. The V call is TRBV28, the J call TRBJ2-1; D possibly corresponds to TRBD2 (6 bases). The CDR3 DNA reads as TGTGCCAGCAGTGTGCCGCAGGAGGGGCAGTTCTTC. Its protein product is CASSVPQEGQFF.